The subject of this entry is one T cell receptor (beta chain). These data come from a study of blood T cell repertoires in COVID-19. In the study overall: Sites in the United States, Italy and Spain provided acute and convalescent COVID-19 samples.

After removal of 5 bases from V and 2 bases from J, the junction contained 6 bases not matched to a gene. Germline CDR1 and CDR2: SGHTA and FQGNSA. CDR3 size: 14 residues. Repertoires were generated with immunoSEQ multiplex PCR, while TCRdb's copy carries only in-frame clones and drops some. The sample includes under 250,000 clones, less than 85% of them seen just once. This clonotype originated in a woman in her sixties or seventies with acute or convalescent COVID-19. The chain combines TRBV7-2 with TRBJ2-7, with 7 positions matching TRBD1. The sequenced sample consisted of peripheral blood. The CDR3 here is CASSDRDRTYEQYF. The CDR3, as DNA: TGTGCCAGCAGCGACAGGGATAGGACCTACGAGCAGTACTTC. The complete variable domain, with remaining parts taken from reference TRBV7-2 and TRBJ2-7, reads GAGVSQSPSNKVTEKGKDVELRCDPISGHTALYWYRQSLGQGLEFLIYFQGNSAPDKSGLPSDRFSAERTGGSVSTLTIQRTQQEDSAVYLCASSDRDRTYEQYFGPGTRLTVT.